This T cell receptor beta chain was captured in a study of identical twins. Details on this clonotype: Its specificity is not known.

This CDR3 spans 13 amino acids. With 0 bases removed from V and 4 bases from J, the gap between germline ends came to 8 bases. Per germline, CDR1 SGHRS and CDR2 YFSETQ. TCRdb recomputed calls from the 5' RACE reads with MiXCR, one row per CDR3 protein. The table lists 300,000 to 400,000 distinct CDR3 sequences, 9% to 10% of them singletons. General study results and limits: High-abundance cord blood beta clonotypes had fewer insertions; memory repertoires showed none.

This chain uses TRBV5-1 with TRBJ2-7, with D perhaps TRBD1 (5 bases). The receptor was derived from a woman in her forties or fifties in good health. Sample: naive T cells sorted from blood. CDR3 in amino acids: CASSLGQRYEQYF. In nucleotides, the CDR3 is TGCGCCAGCAGCTTGGGACAGAGATACGAGCAGTACTTC.